This T cell receptor beta chain was recorded in a study of T cell repertoires in cytomegalovirus infection. Study-level background: The public TCR beta signatures pointed to both CMV infection and matching HLA type. Study-wide findings and caveats: Totalled public TCR beta family frequency picked out people who carried CMV plus the relevant HLA. The ex vivo response was dominated by HLA-C-restricted CMV-specific TCR beta clonotypes.

Germline V CDR1 and CDR2: MNHNS, SASEGT. The germline V and J ends were trimmed by 5 bases and 16 bases, with 20 bases remaining between them. This CDR3 contains 13 residues. TCRdb reanalysed the reads using MiXCR and keeps one entry per CDR3 protein. The sample records a few hundred thousand distinct CDR3 sequences, approximately 25% being singletons. As for this clonotype: No antigen is known for it.

Sequencing was carried out using PBMCs. The rearrangement links TRBV6-1 to TRBJ1-4, with D unresolved. The sequence was obtained from a human donor in good health (CMV status not recorded). Some clones in this sample may be carry-over from other donors' samples. CDR3 sequence reads: CASSYYILGERFF. In DNA, the CDR3 is TGTGCCAGCAGTTATTATATCTTAGGTGAACGGTTTTTT.